Listed here are 4 T cell receptor beta chains from one sample, sequenced in a study of siplizumab effects on memory and regulatory T cells. The method was immunoSEQ multiplex PCR; TCRdb's version includes in-frame clones alone and lacks a portion of them. The sample lists approximately 100,000 clones, about 95% occurring once. Material for sequencing was non-Treg CD4+ T cells sorted from blood. These receptors all stem from a human donor in good health.

V and J are TRBV27 and TRBJ1-2, with D perhaps matching TRBD1 (5 bases). CDR1 and CDR2 (germline): MNHEY, SMNVEV (reference sequence). The length of the CDR3 is 14 residues. V lost 3 bases, J lost 8 bases, and 16 bases lay in between. The chain's CDR3 is CASSFHDRPHGYTF. CDR3 in DNA: TGTGCCAGCAGTTTTCACGACAGACCCCACGGCTACACCTTC.

This chain joins TRBV19 and TRBJ1-1; TRBD1 aligns across 7 bases. The V segment lost 4 bases and the J segment 10 bases; nucleotides outside the gene matches: 27. Looked up from germline, CDR1 is LNHDA and CDR2 is SQIVND (reference sequence). The CDR3 runs to 19 residues. The CDR3 here is CASSTQTKWSGTASRGAFF. DNA for the CDR3: TGTGCCAGTAGTACCCAAACAAAGTGGTCCGGGACAGCCAGTCGTGGAGCTTTCTTT.

The count of this clone is one. This sequence joins TRBV25-1 and TRBJ1-6, with D unclear. V was clipped by 0 bases and J by 6 bases, with 0 bases between them. This CDR3 is 12 amino acids long. The germline V gene has CDR1 MGHDK and CDR2 SYGVNS. CDR3 in amino acids: CASSEYNSPLHF. Here the CDR3 DNA reads TGTGCCAGCAGTGAATATAATTCACCCCTCCACTTT.

This rearrangement joins TRBV5-4 to TRBJ1-1; TRBD1 aligns across 7 bases. From germline, CDR1 is SGHNT and CDR2 YYREEE (reference sequence). J lost 4 bases, V lost 1 base, and 16 bases had no gene match. There are 18 residues in the CDR3. The CDR3 protein is CASSLQGQLMLSGTEAFF. Here the CDR3 DNA reads TGTGCCAGCAGCTTGCAGGGACAGTTAATGCTATCGGGCACTGAAGCTTTCTTT.